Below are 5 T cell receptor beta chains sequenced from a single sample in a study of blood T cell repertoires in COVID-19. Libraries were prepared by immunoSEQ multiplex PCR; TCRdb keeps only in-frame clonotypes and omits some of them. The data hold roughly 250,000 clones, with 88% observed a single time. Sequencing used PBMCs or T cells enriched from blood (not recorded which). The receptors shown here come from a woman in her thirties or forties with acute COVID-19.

The CDR3 nucleotides are TGTGCCAGTAGTATCCCCGGGATGTCTGGCTATGGCTACACCTTC. This sequence encodes CASSIPGMSGYGYTF. The chain carries TRBV19 and TRBJ1-2; D is uncertain. V was pared by 3 bases and J by 4 bases, with 15 bases between. Germline V gene data show CDR1 as LNHDA and CDR2 as SQIVND (reference sequence). The CDR3 is made up of 15 amino acids.

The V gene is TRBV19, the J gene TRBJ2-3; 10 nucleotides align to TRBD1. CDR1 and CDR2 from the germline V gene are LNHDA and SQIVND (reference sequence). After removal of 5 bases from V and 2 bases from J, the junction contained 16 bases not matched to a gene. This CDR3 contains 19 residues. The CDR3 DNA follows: TGTGCCAGTAGTGACCGTAGTTCAGGGACAGGGGCGATCACAGATACGCAGTATTTT. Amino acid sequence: CASSDRSSGTGAITDTQYF.

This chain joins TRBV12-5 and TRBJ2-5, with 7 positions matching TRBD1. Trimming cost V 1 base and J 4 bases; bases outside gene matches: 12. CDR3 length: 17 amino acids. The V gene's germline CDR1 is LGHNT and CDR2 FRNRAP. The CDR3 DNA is TGTGCTAGTGGTTTGGGAACCCCGGGACAGCTCGGAGAGACCCAGTACTTC. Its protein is CASGLGTPGQLGETQYF.

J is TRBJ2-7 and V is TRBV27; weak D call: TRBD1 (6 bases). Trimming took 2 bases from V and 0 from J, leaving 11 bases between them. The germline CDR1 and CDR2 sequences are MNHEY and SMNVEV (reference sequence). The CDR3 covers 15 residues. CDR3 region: CASSLGQLPSYEQYF. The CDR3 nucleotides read TGTGCCAGCAGTTTAGGACAGCTGCCCTCCTACGAGCAGTACTTC.

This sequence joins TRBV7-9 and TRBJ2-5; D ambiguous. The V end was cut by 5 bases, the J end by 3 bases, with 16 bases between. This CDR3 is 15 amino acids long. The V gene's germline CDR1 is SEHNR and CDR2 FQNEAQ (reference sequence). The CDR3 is CASSPNVQYEETQYF. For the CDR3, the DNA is TGTGCCAGCAGCCCGAATGTCCAGTACGAAGAGACCCAGTACTTC.